This record looks at one T cell receptor beta chain sequence and its context. Its antigen is currently unknown. This record belongs to a study of cytomegalovirus exposure and HLA in healthy donors. Study-wide results and caveats: Association with HLA alleles at 0.05 false discovery rate was found for around 17,000 TCR beta sequences in a later analysis. Later analysis identified a missense DCLRE1C variant that was linked to TCR beta V- and J-gene trimming.

V dropped 4 bases and J dropped 1 base, with 4 bases sitting between them. Germline V gene lookup returns CDR1 SQVTM and CDR2 ANQGSEA. The CDR3 has 11 amino acids. The PCR made use of 60 Vbeta and 13 Jbeta primers. Authors' data handling: Later analysis identified roughly 84 million unique TCR beta chains, approximately 11 million shared. Sequencing used immunoSEQ multiplex PCR; TCRdb keeps in-frame clones, though not all of them. The V and J calls and clone size were taken over from that table, and D and trimming were inferred from the DNA. The sample lists over 35,000 clones; 68% were seen once. The rearrangement joins TRBV29-1 to TRBJ1-2; D unresolved. The material sequenced was PBMCs. This TCR was recovered from a man aged 35 to 55 in good health and CMV-seronegative. This CDR3 reads CSVARNYGYTF. The DNA for the CDR3 is TGCAGCGTTGCCCGTAACTATGGCTACACCTTC.